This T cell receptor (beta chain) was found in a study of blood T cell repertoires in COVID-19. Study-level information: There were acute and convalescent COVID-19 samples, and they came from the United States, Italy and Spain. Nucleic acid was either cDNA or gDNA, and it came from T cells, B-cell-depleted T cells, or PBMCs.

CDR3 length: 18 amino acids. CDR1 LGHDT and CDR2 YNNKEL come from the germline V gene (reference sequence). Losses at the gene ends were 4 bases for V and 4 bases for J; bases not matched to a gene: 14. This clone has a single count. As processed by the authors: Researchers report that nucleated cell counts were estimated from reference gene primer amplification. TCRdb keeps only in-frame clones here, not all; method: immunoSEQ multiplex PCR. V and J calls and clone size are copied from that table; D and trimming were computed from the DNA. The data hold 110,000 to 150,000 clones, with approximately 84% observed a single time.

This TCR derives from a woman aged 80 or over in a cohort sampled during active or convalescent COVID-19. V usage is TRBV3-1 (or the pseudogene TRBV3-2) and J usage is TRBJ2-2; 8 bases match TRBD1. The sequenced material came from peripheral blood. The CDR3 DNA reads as TGTGCCAGCAGCCCAAGTCGTTATGGACAGGGCTCCACCGGGGAGCTGTTTTTT. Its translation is CASSPSRYGQGSTGELFF.